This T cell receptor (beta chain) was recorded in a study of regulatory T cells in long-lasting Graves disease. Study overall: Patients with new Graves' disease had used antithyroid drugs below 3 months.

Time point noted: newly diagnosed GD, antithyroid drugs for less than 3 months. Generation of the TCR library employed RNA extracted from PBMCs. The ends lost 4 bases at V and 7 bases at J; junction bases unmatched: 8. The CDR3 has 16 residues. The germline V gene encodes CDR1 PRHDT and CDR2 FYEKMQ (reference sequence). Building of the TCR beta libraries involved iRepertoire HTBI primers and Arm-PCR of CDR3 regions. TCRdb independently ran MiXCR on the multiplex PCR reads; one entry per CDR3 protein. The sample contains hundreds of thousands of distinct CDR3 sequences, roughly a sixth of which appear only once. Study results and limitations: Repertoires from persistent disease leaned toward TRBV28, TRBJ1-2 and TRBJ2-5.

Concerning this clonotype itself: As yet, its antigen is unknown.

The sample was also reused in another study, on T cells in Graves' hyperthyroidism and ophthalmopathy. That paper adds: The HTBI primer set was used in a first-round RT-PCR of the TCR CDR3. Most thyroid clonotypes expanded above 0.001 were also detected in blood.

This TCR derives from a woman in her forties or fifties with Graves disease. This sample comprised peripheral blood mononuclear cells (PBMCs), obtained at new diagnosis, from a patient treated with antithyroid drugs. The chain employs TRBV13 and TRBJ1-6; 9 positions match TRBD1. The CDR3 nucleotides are TGTGCCAGCAGCTCAACAGGGGGCGCGGGGAATTCACCCCTCCACTTT. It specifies CASSSTGGAGNSPLHF.